These 30 T cell receptor beta chains were all obtained from the same sample, sequenced in a study of cytomegalovirus exposure and HLA in healthy donors. PCR amplification relied on 60 Vbeta primers (plus 13 Jbeta primers). Profiled with immunoSEQ multiplex PCR; TCRdb holds only in-frame clones, not every one. The table lists more than 120,000 clones, over 75% of them singletons. The sequenced sample was PBMCs. The receptors here all came from a male donor in good health and CMV-seronegative.

V is TRBV21-1 and J is TRBJ2-2; the table names TRBD2, a call not compared with the DNA. TRBV21-1 has pseudogene status. The CDR3 is 19 amino acids. CDR3 bases: TGTGCCAGCAGCGTGGAGGACGTTATCCGGCGGAAGAACACCGGGGAGCTGTTTTTT. It yields the protein CASSVEDVIRRKNTGELFF.

The chain joins TRBV19 to TRBJ2-3; D unresolved. The germline V gene encodes CDR1 LNHDA and CDR2 SQIVND (reference sequence). Deletions cut 6 bases from V and 0 bases from J, with 10 bases between. The CDR3 is 14 residues long. The CDR3 bases are TGTGCCAGTAGATTCGCGATTAGCACAGATACGCAGTATTTT. This gives the protein CASRFAISTDTQYF.

CDR3 in amino acids: CASSPIGGNQPQHF. The CDR3 nucleotides read TGTGCCAGCAGCCCGATAGGGGGAAATCAGCCCCAGCATTTT. The V call is TRBV7-8, the J call TRBJ1-5; tentatively, D is TRBD1 (6 bases). The V gene lost 5 bases and the J gene lost 4 bases, with 12 bases spanning the gap. This CDR3 spans 14 amino acids. Germline V gene sequence: CDR1 SGHVS, CDR2 FQNEAQ.

The rearrangement uses TRBV19 and TRBJ2-1, with no clear D. The CDR3 spans 13 residues. V was cut by 3 bases and J by 8 bases, with 11 bases left in between. Per germline, CDR1 LNHDA and CDR2 SQIVND (reference sequence). CDR3 sequence (DNA): TGTGCCAGTAGTATTTCAGATTTCGATGAGCAGTTCTTC. Protein sequence: CASSISDFDEQFF.

The chain has TRBV28 and TRBJ2-1; 9 bases fit TRBD2. CDR1 MDHEN and CDR2 SYDVKM come from the germline V gene. Unmatched junction bases numbered 6, after V lost 5 bases and J lost 7 bases. The CDR3 length is 14 residues. This CDR3 reads CASSERTSENEQFF. The CDR3 coding sequence is TGTGCCAGCAGTGAACGGACTAGCGAAAATGAGCAGTTCTTC.

The V and J genes are TRBV2 and TRBJ1-2; TRBD1 agrees at 9 bases. Germline trimming cut 7 bases from V and 4 bases from J; bases unmatched to any gene: 7. The CDR3 sequence is 14 residues long. The germline gives CDR1 SNHLY, CDR2 FYNNEI. CDR3 amino acids: CASNPDRGTYGYTF. CDR3 sequence (DNA): TGTGCCAGCAATCCGGACAGGGGAACCTATGGCTACACCTTC.

This clone showed up just a few times. V and J are TRBV13 and TRBJ1-1; the D is unclear. The CDR3 runs to 12 residues. Germline V gives CDR1 PRHDT, CDR2 FYEKMQ (reference sequence). The V end was cut by 4 bases, the J end by 2 bases, with 5 bases between. The CDR3 spells CASSSYNTEAFF. In nucleotides, the CDR3 is TGTGCCAGCAGCTCCTATAACACTGAAGCTTTCTTT.

The chain carries TRBV9 and TRBJ2-2; D is uncertain. V lost 4 bases, J lost 6 bases, and 7 bases lay in between. This CDR3 has 12 amino acids. CDR1 is SGDLS, CDR2 YYNGEE, per germline. The CDR3 DNA is TGTGCCAGCAGCCTCCCCCCCGGGGAGCTGTTTTTT. This sequence encodes CASSLPPGELFF.

The V call is TRBV5-1, the J call TRBJ2-7; D possibly corresponds to TRBD2 (6 bases). Germline-derived CDR1 and CDR2 are SGHRS and YFSETQ. The V end lost 4 bases, the J end lost 2 bases, and 16 bases lay between the germline ends. The CDR3 loop spans 15 amino acids. This CDR3 is CASSIAGTPTYEQYF. CDR3 DNA sequence: TGCGCCAGCAGCATTGCCGGGACTCCAACCTACGAGCAGTACTTC.

This chain links TRBV28 with TRBJ1-1; D gene uncertain. CDR3 length: 14 residues. Trimming cost V 4 bases and J 3 bases, with 12 bases left between them. Germline V gene sequence: CDR1 MDHEN, CDR2 SYDVKM. The CDR3 sequence is CASSWFGGHTEAFF. As DNA, the CDR3 is TGTGCCAGCAGTTGGTTTGGCGGGCACACTGAAGCTTTCTTT.

The V and J genes are TRBV9 and TRBJ1-2; weak D call: TRBD1 (5 bases). Germline values: CDR1 SGDLS, CDR2 YYNGEE. This CDR3 has 15 residues. Trimming stripped 6 bases from V and 3 bases from J, with 18 bases between. The CDR3 coding sequence is TGTGCCAGCACTTTGGGGGGGAGGGAAGACTATGGCTACACCTTC. It yields the protein CASTLGGREDYGYTF.

The rearrangement links TRBV5-8 to TRBJ2-5; TRBD2 matches 12 bases. After removal of 4 bases from V and 4 bases from J, the junction contained 2 bases not matched to a gene. This CDR3 is 14 amino acids long. CDR1 SGHTS and CDR2 YDEGEE come from the germline V gene. The CDR3 region has the DNA TGTGCCAGCAGCCTGGGACTAGCGGGAGAGACCCAGTACTTC. It encodes CASSLGLAGETQYF. The variable domain in full, completed from reference TRBV5-8 and TRBJ2-5, reads EAGVTQSPTHLIKTRGQQATLRCSPISGHTSVYWYQQALGLGLQFLLWYDEGEERNRGNFPPRFSGRQFPNYSSELNVNALELEDSALYLCASSLGLAGETQYFGPGTRLLVL.

V and J are TRBV7-6 and TRBJ2-7; 8 bases agree with TRBD1. The CDR3 is 15 amino acids. Germline CDR1 is SGHVS and CDR2 is FNYEAQ. V lost 4 bases to trimming and J lost 2 bases; unmatched junction nucleotides: 7. The CDR3 protein is CASSYGQGVPYEQYF. CDR3 DNA sequence: TGTGCCAGCAGCTATGGACAGGGTGTCCCCTACGAGCAGTACTTC. Variable domain in full (rest from reference TRBV7-6 and TRBJ2-7): GAGVSQSPRYKVTKRGQDVALRCDPISGHVSLYWYRQALGQGPEFLTYFNYEAQQDKSGLPNDRFSAERPEGSISTLTIQRTEQRDSAMYRCASSYGQGVPYEQYFGPGTRLTVT.

The CDR3 nucleotides are TGTGCCAGCAGCCGCACAGGGAACTATGGCTACACCTTC. Protein: CASSRTGNYGYTF. V gene TRBV11-2 combines with J gene TRBJ1-2; D perhaps matches TRBD1 (6 bases). Germline CDR1 reads SGHAT; CDR2 reads FQNNGV. Trimming took 5 bases from V and 2 from J, leaving 9 bases between them. The CDR3 runs 13 residues.

V usage is TRBV4-2 and J usage is TRBJ2-1; D remains unclear. The length of the CDR3 is 15 residues. Germline CDR1 and CDR2: LGHNA and YNFKEQ. Trimming pared 1 base from V and 7 bases from J, leaving 14 bases between. CDR3 loop: CASSQVGRILNEQFF. In DNA form, the CDR3 reads TGTGCCAGCAGCCAAGTAGGCAGGATTCTAAATGAGCAGTTCTTC.

This clone was observed a few times. The chain recombines TRBV6-6 with TRBJ1-4, with D tentatively TRBD1 (5 bases). The CDR3 spans 14 residues. The germline CDR1 and CDR2 sequences are MNHNY and SVGAGI (reference sequence). Deletions cut 10 bases from V and 8 bases from J, with 20 bases between. CDR3 region: CATIGRQGREKLFF. The CDR3 nucleotides read TGTGCCACCATCGGGAGGCAGGGCAGGGAAAAACTGTTTTTT.

V and J are TRBV5-1 and TRBJ1-1; 7 bases line up with TRBD1. The germline CDR1 and CDR2 sequences are SGHRS and YFSETQ. V shed 6 bases, J shed 4 bases, and the junction held 6 bases outside the gene matches. This CDR3 has 13 residues. The chain's CDR3 is CASKPQGGTEAFF. The CDR3 DNA is TGCGCCAGCAAACCTCAGGGGGGCACTGAAGCTTTCTTT.

This clone has only a few counts. This chain's CDR3 is CASSRPSSKSSYEQYF. CDR3 nucleotides: TGCGCCAGCAGCCGCCCCAGTTCCAAATCATCCTACGAGCAGTACTTC. The V call is TRBV4-3, the J call TRBJ2-7; D gene unclear. Germline V CDR1 and CDR2: LGHNA, YSLEER. The CDR3 spans 16 residues. V was trimmed by 4 bases and J by 1 base, leaving 17 bases between them.

This chain uses TRBV5-1 with TRBJ2-7; possibly TRBD2 for D (6 bases). The CDR3 is 14 amino acids. Germline values: CDR1 SGHRS, CDR2 YFSETQ. The V end lost 0 bases, the J end lost 2 bases, and 9 bases lay between the germline ends. In nucleotides, the CDR3 is TGCGCCAGCAGCTTGGCAGGGACTCCCTACGAGCAGTACTTC. Its translation is CASSLAGTPYEQYF.

The chain joins TRBV7-2 to TRBJ2-5; TRBD2 matches 13 bases. This CDR3 is 15 amino acids long. The V gene end was trimmed by 5 bases and the J gene end by 4 bases; junction bases not matched to a gene: 4. In germline, CDR1 is SGHTA, CDR2 FQGNSA. The CDR3: CASSGLAGERETQYF. The CDR3 DNA follows: TGTGCCAGCAGCGGACTAGCGGGAGAAAGAGAGACCCAGTACTTC.

The chain uses TRBV6-5 and TRBJ2-3; a weak D match, TRBD2 (6 bases). The V gene's germline CDR1 is MNHEY and CDR2 SVGAGI. CDR3 length: 14 residues. V was pared by 5 bases and J by 2 bases, with 11 bases between. The CDR3 region has the DNA TGTGCCAGCAGTGTAGCGGATCTCACAGATACGCAGTATTTT. Its translation is CASSVADLTDTQYF.

The gene calls are TRBV7-6 and TRBJ2-3, with 7 bases identical to TRBD2. The CDR3 is 14 residues long. Germline CDR1 is SGHVS and CDR2 is FNYEAQ. Trimming removed 3 bases from V and 6 bases from J; junction bases left unmatched: 6. The CDR3 region has the DNA TGTGCCAGCAGCTTCTCCGGGGGGTGGGATACGCAGTATTTT. It specifies CASSFSGGWDTQYF.

The chain recombines TRBV7-2 with TRBJ1-1; D might be TRBD1 (6 bases). The CDR3 is made up of 15 amino acids. Germline V gives CDR1 SGHTA, CDR2 FQGNSA. V was cut by 2 bases and J by 1 base, with 11 bases left in between. The CDR3: CASSLYQGRNTEAFF. The CDR3 DNA sequence: TGTGCCAGCAGCTTATATCAGGGGCGGAACACTGAAGCTTTCTTT.

This rearrangement joins TRBV18 to TRBJ2-5; maybe TRBD1 (6 bases). The CDR3 extends over 14 amino acids. The germline V gene encodes CDR1 KGHSH and CDR2 LQKENI. Trimming removed 2 bases from V and 5 bases from J, with 12 bases in between. The chain's CDR3 is CASSPGQNVETQYF. The DNA for the CDR3 is TGTGCCAGCTCACCAGGACAGAACGTGGAGACCCAGTACTTC.

This clone was recorded only once. V is TRBV10-3 and J is TRBJ2-3; D is possibly TRBD1 (5 bases). Germline CDR1 ENHRY, CDR2 SYGVKD. This CDR3 contains 13 residues. V was pared by 2 bases and J by 7 bases, with 10 bases between. The CDR3 DNA reads as TGTGCCATCAGTGAGGTTAGGGGAAATACGCAGTATTTT. Translated, it gives CAISEVRGNTQYF.

The chain employs TRBV30 and TRBJ1-2, with a possible D match to TRBD1 (5 bases). Germline lookup yields CDR1 GTSNPN and CDR2 SVGIG (reference sequence). The ends were cut back, 3 bases at V and 6 bases at J, with 14 bases in the middle. This CDR3 has 13 residues. The CDR3 nucleotides read TGTGCCTGGAGCCCTGTCGCAGGGAATGGCTACACCTTC. This gives the protein CAWSPVAGNGYTF.

This chain links TRBV11-3 with TRBJ1-5; D remains unclear. CDR1 and CDR2 (germline): SGHNT, YENEEA. The V gene lost 4 bases and the J gene lost 0 bases, with 7 bases spanning the gap. The CDR3 loop spans 14 amino acids. The DNA of the CDR3 is TGTGCCAGCAGCTCCCCGGTTAGCAATCAGCCCCAGCATTTT. Translating it yields CASSSPVSNQPQHF.

The chain employs TRBV5-1 and TRBJ1-1, with a weak D call TRBD1 (5 bases). Trimming cost V 0 bases and J 6 bases, with 15 bases left between them. CDR3 length: 15 residues. CDR1 and CDR2 (germline): SGHRS, YFSETQ. CDR3 in amino acids: CASSLVARAIPEAFF. CDR3 nucleotides: TGCGCCAGCAGCTTGGTGGCCAGGGCGATCCCTGAAGCTTTCTTT.

The J gene is TRBJ2-5, the V gene TRBV7-9; TRBD2 agrees at 7 bases. The J call is in doubt because the DNA end fits TRBJ2-7 better. Germline-derived CDR1 and CDR2 are SEHNR and FQNEAQ (reference sequence). CDR3 length equals 14 residues. The CDR3 sequence is CASSPAGVSYEQYF. The CDR3 coding sequence is TGTGCCAGCAGCCCGGCGGGAGTTTCCTACGAGCAGTACTTC.

The chain couples TRBV6-4 to TRBJ2-1, with TRBD1 matching 8 bases. The germline V gene encodes CDR1 MRHNA and CDR2 SNTAGT. J was trimmed by 8 bases and V by 4 bases; bases with no gene match: 4. The CDR3 consists of 13 residues. The CDR3 DNA reads as TGTGCCAGCAGTGGACAGGGGCCCCATGAGCAGTTCTTC. Translated, it gives CASSGQGPHEQFF.